These 29 T cell receptor beta chains were all obtained from the same sample, sequenced in a study of T cell responses to AZD1222 COVID-19 vaccine. Using immunoSEQ multiplex PCR, the repertoire was profiled, and TCRdb retains in-frame clones only, with some absent. The sample includes fewer than 150,000 clones, about 88% of them seen just once. The sample consisted of peripheral blood, taken 28 days after the second AZD1222 dose. All receptors derive from an adult who received the AZD1222 COVID-19 vaccine.

In this sample, this clone turned up once. J is TRBJ1-2 and V is TRBV6-5, with D perhaps matching TRBD1 (6 bases). The CDR3 is made up of 13 amino acids. From germline, CDR1 is MNHEY and CDR2 SVGAGI. V dropped 6 bases and J dropped 8 bases, with 16 bases sitting between them. The CDR3 DNA is TGTGCCAGCAGCCTCGAGGGGGGAGGGGGCTACACCTTC. Translation: CASSLEGGGGYTF.

CDR3 nucleotides: TGTGCCACCTTCCCGGGACAGGGCCCGCCGGGAGGCTACACCTTC. Encoded protein: CATFPGQGPPGGYTF. The chain couples TRBV6-6 to TRBJ1-2; 9 nucleotides match TRBD1. After removal of 10 bases from V and 8 bases from J, the junction contained 17 bases not matched to a gene. Per germline, CDR1 MNHNY and CDR2 SVGAGI (reference sequence). The CDR3 runs 15 residues.

This chain joins TRBV27 and TRBJ1-2, with a tentative D call TRBD1 (5 bases). Looked up from germline, CDR1 is MNHEY and CDR2 is SMNVEV (reference sequence). The CDR3 extends over 14 amino acids. Trimming cost V 5 bases and J 8 bases, with 18 bases left between them. The CDR3 loop reads CASSQVTDRTGYTF. The DNA of the CDR3 is TGTGCCAGCAGTCAAGTGACGGACCGGACAGGCTACACCTTC.

The chain couples TRBV6-5 to TRBJ1-3; D gene unclear. From germline, CDR1 is MNHEY and CDR2 SVGAGI. There are 14 residues in the CDR3. Trimming removed 4 bases at V and 0 bases at J, with 7 bases between. This CDR3 is CASSLTDSGNTIYF. CDR3 in DNA: TGTGCCAGCAGTTTGACGGACTCTGGAAACACCATATATTTT.

This clone was seen only once. This chain links TRBV7-9 with TRBJ2-1; no clear D. The CDR3 extends over 14 amino acids. V was trimmed by 5 bases and J by 3 bases, leaving 11 bases between them. Germline CDR1 SEHNR, CDR2 FQNEAQ (reference sequence). The CDR3 DNA sequence: TGTGCCAGCAGCCCAACTTCCGTCTACAATGAGCAGTTCTTC. Translation gives CASSPTSVYNEQFF.

The chain is built from TRBV13 and TRBJ2-3; D not certain. Germline CDR1 and CDR2: PRHDT and FYEKMQ (reference sequence). This CDR3 has 15 residues. The germline V and J ends were trimmed by 4 bases and 0 bases, with 11 bases remaining between them. CDR3 region: CASSSLISSTDTQYF. CDR3 coding DNA: TGTGCCAGCAGCTCCTTAATCTCTAGCACAGATACGCAGTATTTT.

This chain connects TRBV4-1 to TRBJ1-3, with D possibly matching TRBD1 (6 bases). The CDR3 runs 18 residues. Per the germline V gene, CDR1 is MGHRA and CDR2 is YSYEKL. Trimming pared 0 bases from V and 2 bases from J, leaving 17 bases between. CDR3: CASSQEGSYRAAGNTIYF. DNA of the CDR3: TGCGCCAGCAGCCAAGAAGGATCGTACAGGGCGGCTGGAAACACCATATATTTT.

Only one count was recorded for this clone. The rearrangement uses TRBV5-4 and TRBJ1-2; D remains ambiguous. Between the trimmed V and J ends, which lost 0 bases and 7 bases, there was a span of 13 bases. Germline V CDR1 and CDR2: SGHNT, YYREEE (reference sequence). The CDR3 spans 14 residues. The CDR3 DNA is TGTGCCAGCAGCTTGGGACCGAGCCTCGGTGGCTACACCTTC. Its translation: CASSLGPSLGGYTF.

J is TRBJ2-3 and V is TRBV29-1; 8 nucleotides line up with TRBD1. The CDR3 length is 17 residues. Germline V lookup: CDR1 SQVTM, CDR2 ANQGSEA. After removal of 4 bases from V and 6 bases from J, the junction contained 18 bases not matched to a gene. CDR3 nucleotide sequence: TGCAGCGTTGTCTCGTGGCCCACAGGGGGTTTTGTGGATACGCAGTATTTT. This codes for CSVVSWPTGGFVDTQYF.

The CDR3 DNA is TGTGCCACCCAGGCCGGGCGAACGACTGAAGCTTTCTTT. Its protein is CATQAGRTTEAFF. The chain employs TRBV14 and TRBJ1-1, with D unresolved. V lost 10 bases, J lost 5 bases, and 17 bases lay in between. Germline V gene lookup returns CDR1 SGHDN and CDR2 FVKESK. CDR3 length: 13 amino acids.

Details on this clone: The junction departs from germline at one end; a sequencing error may be responsible. The chain combines TRBV5-1 with TRBJ2-3, with D hard to call. Germline values: CDR1 SGHRS, CDR2 YFSETQ. The CDR3 has 14 residues. For the CDR3, the DNA is TGCGCCAGCGGCTTCCCCGCTAGCACAGATACGCAGTATTTT. Its protein is CASGFPASTDTQYF.

V is TRBV18 and J is TRBJ2-1; 8 nucleotides match TRBD1. The germline V gene has CDR1 KGHSH and CDR2 LQKENI. The CDR3 totals 15 residues. J gave up 2 bases and V 1 base, and 1 base lay outside the gene matches. CDR3 region: CASSPRGQAYNEQFF. CDR3 bases: TGTGCCAGCTCACCACGGGGACAGGCCTACAATGAGCAGTTCTTC. The full variable domain, with the rest looked up from reference TRBV18 and TRBJ2-1, is NAGVMQNPRHLVRRRGQEARLRCSPMKGHSHVYWYRQLPEEGLKFMVYLQKENIIDESGMPKERFSAEFPKEGPSILRIQQVVRGDSAAYFCASSPRGQAYNEQFFGPGTRLTVL.

The J gene is TRBJ2-7, the V gene TRBV19; D perhaps matches TRBD2 (6 bases). Trimming removed 6 bases from V and 0 bases from J, with 12 bases in between. Germline V lookup: CDR1 LNHDA, CDR2 SQIVND (reference sequence). This CDR3 has 14 residues. The CDR3 nucleotides read TGTGCCAGTAGGCGGGACGCTAGCTCCTACGAGCAGTACTTC. Amino acids: CASRRDASSYEQYF.

The V and J genes are TRBV5-1 and TRBJ2-5; 8 bases fit TRBD1. Trimming took 4 bases from V and 5 from J; bases not matched to a gene: 7. CDR3 size: 14 residues. The germline V gene encodes CDR1 SGHRS and CDR2 YFSETQ. DNA of the CDR3: TGCGCCAGCAGCCCCGGGACAGGAGGGGAGACCCAGTACTTC. Translated: CASSPGTGGETQYF.

V usage is TRBV5-4 and J usage is TRBJ2-5; 8 nucleotides match TRBD2. CDR3 length equals 15 residues. V lost 4 bases and J lost 5; bases outside the gene matches: 10. Looked up from germline, CDR1 is SGHNT and CDR2 is YYREEE (reference sequence). The CDR3 DNA sequence: TGTGCCAGCAGCCCGCCCGGCGGGAGGTCGGAGACCCAGTACTTC. It specifies CASSPPGGRSETQYF.

The chain is built from TRBV4-2 and TRBJ1-2; no firm D call. Trimming pared 2 bases from V and 4 bases from J, leaving 14 bases between. Germline CDR1 LGHNA, CDR2 YNFKEQ. This CDR3 comprises 15 residues. The CDR3 is CASSQPAAGSYGYTF. The CDR3 DNA sequence: TGTGCCAGCAGCCAACCCGCGGCAGGAAGCTATGGCTACACCTTC.

The chain combines TRBV9 with TRBJ2-7; D call uncertain. V was clipped by 0 bases and J by 7 bases, with 17 bases between them. Germline CDR1 is SGDLS and CDR2 is YYNGEE. CDR3 length: 15 amino acids. CDR3 bases: TGTGCCAGCAGCGTAGTTTCCTCCCCGCCGGGTGAGCAGTACTTC. Its protein is CASSVVSSPPGEQYF.

This rearrangement joins TRBV18 to TRBJ1-4; maybe TRBD1 (5 bases). Trimming stripped 2 bases from V and 7 bases from J, with 17 bases between. The CDR3 is made up of 16 amino acids. The germline V gene has CDR1 KGHSH and CDR2 LQKENI. CDR3 nucleotides: TGTGCCAGCTCACCAACCCCGGGACGAGCGGTTGAAAAACTGTTTTTT. Residues: CASSPTPGRAVEKLFF.

The chain has TRBV18 and TRBJ2-5, with D unresolved. CDR1 is KGHSH and CDR2 is LQKENI in the germline V gene. The CDR3 length is 13 residues. The V and J ends lost 1 base and 1 base respectively, with 4 bases between them. CDR3 sequence (DNA): TGTGCCAGCTCACCACTTGGCCAAGAGACCCAGTACTTC. Protein product: CASSPLGQETQYF.

This clone was recorded once. The V and J genes are TRBV7-9 and TRBJ1-4; D is unresolved. Trimming pared 5 bases from V and 7 bases from J, leaving 14 bases between. Germline CDR1 is SEHNR and CDR2 is FQNEAQ (reference sequence). CDR3 length: 14 amino acids. CDR3 sequence (DNA): TGTGCCAGCAGCCTTACGGGCTCCGGTGAAAAACTGTTTTTT. Amino acid sequence: CASSLTGSGEKLFF.

The table lists this clone with a count of one. V is TRBV18 and J is TRBJ1-2; D uncertain. This CDR3 spans 15 amino acids. Trimming shortened V by 2 bases and J by 1 base, and 11 bases separated the two germline ends. CDR1 KGHSH and CDR2 LQKENI come from the germline V gene. The CDR3 reads CASSPIGSYNYGYTF. For the CDR3, the DNA is TGTGCCAGCTCACCAATCGGGTCTTATAACTATGGCTACACCTTC.

The genes are TRBV6-6 and TRBJ1-4; perhaps TRBD1 as D (6 bases). The CDR3 runs to 14 residues. Germline CDR1 and CDR2: MNHNY and SVGAGI (reference sequence). Trimming cost V 5 bases and J 5 bases, with 12 bases left between them. The CDR3 sequence is CASSRTGTNEKLFF. The CDR3 DNA follows: TGTGCCAGCAGTCGCACCGGGACAAATGAAAAACTGTTTTTT.

In its sample, this clone was seen once. This chain connects TRBV10-3 to TRBJ1-1; D not resolved. The CDR3 runs 15 residues. Germline V lookup: CDR1 ENHRY, CDR2 SYGVKD. Between the trimmed V and J ends, which lost 4 bases and 0 bases, there was a span of 12 bases. CDR3: CAISAREGMNTEAFF. The CDR3, as DNA: TGTGCCATCAGTGCCCGGGAAGGGATGAACACTGAAGCTTTCTTT.

The chain couples TRBV7-9 to TRBJ2-7; TRBD1 agrees at 8 bases. Germline trimming cut 3 bases from V and 7 bases from J; bases unmatched to any gene: 5. Germline V gives CDR1 SEHNR, CDR2 FQNEAQ (reference sequence). The CDR3 is made up of 13 amino acids. Here the CDR3 DNA reads TGTGCCAGCAGCTTGCAGGGGGCTGGAGAGCAGTACTTC. Protein: CASSLQGAGEQYF.

This chain joins TRBV7-9 and TRBJ2-7; D is uncertain. Germline values: CDR1 SEHNR, CDR2 FQNEAQ (reference sequence). Deletions cut 5 bases from V and 5 bases from J, with 13 bases between. The CDR3 sequence is 13 residues long. For the CDR3, the DNA is TGTGCCAGCAGCCCCCCCTCTGTCAACGAGCAGTACTTC. As protein: CASSPPSVNEQYF.

This clone has a handful of counts. The V and J genes are TRBV5-1 and TRBJ1-1; perhaps TRBD1 as D (5 bases). Germline CDR1 SGHRS, CDR2 YFSETQ. This CDR3 has 16 amino acids. V gave up 2 bases and J gave up 4 bases, with 18 bases separating them. The CDR3 DNA is TGCGCCAGCAGCTTACCGCGCCCGGGGGAGGTCACTGAAGCTTTCTTT. It translates to CASSLPRPGEVTEAFF. The full variable domain, completed using reference TRBV5-1 and TRBJ1-1, is KAGVTQTPRYLIKTRGQQVTLSCSPISGHRSVSWYQQTPGQGLQFLFEYFSETQRNKGNFPGRFSGRQFSNSRSEMNVSTLELGDSALYLCASSLPRPGEVTEAFFGQGTRLTVV.

In the case of this clone: At the DNA level, this CDR3 is encoded by other sequences in the same sample as well. The rearrangement joins TRBV9 to TRBJ1-1; the D is unclear. Germline CDR1 and CDR2: SGDLS and YYNGEE. V lost 2 bases and J 0 bases, leaving 8 bases between the germline ends. The CDR3 is 14 residues long. The CDR3 reads CASSVTGMNTEAFF. The CDR3 DNA reads TGTGCCAGCAGCGTTACTGGGATGAACACTGAAGCTTTCTTT.

V gene TRBV5-1 combines with J gene TRBJ2-3; 7 positions agree with TRBD2. Germline V gene data show CDR1 as SGHRS and CDR2 as YFSETQ. The CDR3 is 15 residues long. The junction had 10 bases not matched to a gene; V was cut back by 5 bases and J by 4 bases. This chain's CDR3 is CASRPGGGSADTQYF. The CDR3 DNA is TGCGCCAGCAGGCCGGGGGGAGGGTCCGCAGATACGCAGTATTTT.

The rearrangement joins TRBV19 to TRBJ2-2; the match to TRBD1 covers 10 bases. Germline CDR1 and CDR2: LNHDA and SQIVND (reference sequence). J gave up 2 bases and V 8 bases, and 2 bases lay outside the gene matches. The CDR3 totals 14 residues. The CDR3 here is CASDRGLNTGELFF. CDR3 DNA: TGTGCCAGTGACAGGGGGCTAAACACCGGGGAGCTGTTTTTT.